A single sample is the source of the 11 T cell receptor beta chains below, sequenced in a study of blood T cell repertoires in COVID-19. The method was immunoSEQ multiplex PCR; TCRdb's version includes in-frame clones alone and lacks a portion of them. The sample holds about 260,000 clones, approximately 86% seen once. The sample consisted of peripheral blood. Every receptor here comes from a man aged 40-55 years with active or convalescent COVID-19.

The chain couples TRBV12-5 to TRBJ2-3; D is possibly TRBD1 (5 bases). The V gene lost 8 bases and the J gene lost 2 bases, with 11 bases spanning the gap. The CDR3 runs 13 residues. Germline V gene sequence: CDR1 LGHNT, CDR2 FRNRAP. The CDR3 loop reads CASTTVITDTQYF. The CDR3 DNA reads TGTGCTAGTACGACAGTTATCACAGATACGCAGTATTTT.

This clone has more than one count but fewer than ten. CDR3 in amino acids: CASRSGASYEQYF. The DNA for the CDR3 is TGTGCCAGTCGTAGCGGGGCCTCCTACGAGCAGTACTTC. This rearrangement joins TRBV19 to TRBJ2-7; 8 nucleotides match TRBD2. Trimming at V came to 8 bases and at J to 0 bases, leaving 3 bases not matched to a gene. CDR1 is LNHDA, CDR2 SQIVND, per germline (reference sequence). This CDR3 contains 13 residues.

The chain recombines TRBV10-2 with TRBJ1-5; 7 bases are shared with TRBD1. J lost 4 bases, V lost 5 bases, and 8 bases had no gene match. The CDR3 is 15 amino acids. From germline, CDR1 is WSHSY and CDR2 SAAADI. In DNA, the CDR3 is TGCGCCAGCAGTTCTAATTGGGACAGTAATCAGCCCCAGCATTTT. Amino acid sequence: CASSSNWDSNQPQHF.

Concerning this clone: Other nucleotide sequences in the sample specify the same CDR3. V is TRBV9 and J is TRBJ2-3, with a tentative D call TRBD1 (6 bases). Germline CDR1 is SGDLS and CDR2 is YYNGEE. The V and J ends lost 0 bases and 2 bases respectively, with 10 bases between them. The CDR3 spans 15 residues. CDR3 coding DNA: TGTGCCAGCAGCGTAGGCGACAGGTACACAGATACGCAGTATTTT. Translating gives CASSVGDRYTDTQYF.

The chain uses TRBV30 and TRBJ2-7; 7 bases align to TRBD1. The CDR3 has 13 residues. J was trimmed by 7 bases and V by 0 bases; bases with no gene match: 6. Germline lookup yields CDR1 GTSNPN and CDR2 SVGIG (reference sequence). CDR3 in amino acids: CAWSVTGLREQYF. The CDR3 DNA reads as TGTGCCTGGAGTGTGACAGGGCTCCGAGAGCAGTACTTC.

The CDR3 here is CASSPQISAGSYEQYF. Here the CDR3 DNA reads TGCGCCAGCAGCCCGCAGATTAGTGCAGGTTCCTACGAGCAGTACTTC. The genes are TRBV4-1 and TRBJ2-7, with D hard to call. CDR1 MGHRA and CDR2 YSYEKL come from the germline V gene. The CDR3 consists of 16 residues. Trimming took 4 bases from V and 1 from J, leaving 17 bases between them.

In this sample, this clone turned up once. The rearrangement joins TRBV3-1 (or the pseudogene TRBV3-2) to TRBJ1-5; 9 bases agree with TRBD1. Germline-derived CDR1 and CDR2 are LGHDT and YNNKEL (reference sequence). The V gene end was trimmed by 1 base and the J gene end by 4 bases; junction bases not matched to a gene: 5. This CDR3 spans 16 amino acids. The CDR3 loop reads CASSQGGQGNNQPQHF. CDR3 in DNA: TGTGCCAGCAGCCAAGGGGGACAGGGAAATAATCAGCCCCAGCATTTT.

The genes are TRBV7-3 and TRBJ2-1, with 7 bases aligning to TRBD1. The V and J ends lost 5 bases and 4 bases, in that order; junction bases with no gene match: 11. The germline CDR1 and CDR2 sequences are SGHTA and FQGTGA. The CDR3 has 16 amino acids. The CDR3 sequence is CASSNGPLGQYNEQFF. In DNA form, the CDR3 reads TGTGCCAGCAGCAATGGACCTCTGGGACAGTACAATGAGCAGTTCTTC.

This chain uses TRBV5-1 with TRBJ1-1; TRBD1 might be the D (6 bases). CDR3 length equals 14 residues. Trimming took off 1 base at V and 11 bases at J, with 18 bases between the two ends. CDR1 is SGHRS and CDR2 is YFSETQ in the germline V gene. This chain's CDR3 is CASSLSEASGVAFF. DNA of the CDR3: TGCGCCAGCAGCTTGAGTGAAGCGTCAGGGGTCGCTTTCTTT.

The V and J genes are TRBV5-1 and TRBJ2-3, with a tentative D call TRBD2 (6 bases). The CDR3 consists of 19 residues. Trimming removed 4 bases from V and 2 bases from J, with 26 bases in between. Germline assignment: CDR1 SGHRS and CDR2 YFSETQ. Here the CDR3 reads CASSPQTANTGTFTDTQYF. The CDR3 DNA reads as TGCGCCAGCAGCCCCCAGACTGCTAACACCGGGACTTTCACAGATACGCAGTATTTT.

The rearrangement links TRBV7-3 to TRBJ1-2; 8 bases match TRBD1. The CDR3 has 15 residues. CDR1 and CDR2 from the germline V gene are SGHTA and FQGTGA. V was pared by 6 bases and J by 0 bases, with 6 bases of the junction left unmatched. The CDR3: CASRIGQGANYGYTF. The CDR3 nucleotides are TGTGCCAGCAGGATCGGACAGGGAGCTAACTATGGCTACACCTTC.